This is a list of T cell receptor beta chains from one sample in a study of T cell repertoires in cytomegalovirus infection. In TCRdb, the reads were re-called with MiXCR into one record per CDR3 protein. The sample shows under 350,000 distinct CDR3 sequences, 20% to 25% of them seen only once. Antigens for these TCRs are unknown. The starting material was cultured PBMCs, obtained from culture after CMV antigen stimulation. Receptor source: a human donor in good health (CMV status not recorded). Some clones in this sample may be carry-over from other donors' samples. CDR3s include the opening cysteine and the closing phenylalanine or tryptophan. The order of the fields is J gene, V gene, D gene, CDR3 protein. A D gene is named only where the DNA matches it firmly.

>TRBJ1-5|TRBV19|.
CASHSGPGPQHF
>TRBJ2-5|TRBV4-3|.
CASSQEYRAQETQYF
>TRBJ2-7|TRBV7-2|.
CASSFTSTYEQYF
>TRBJ2-2|TRBV6-5|TRBD2
CASSYGGRRGGELFF
>TRBJ2-1|TRBV7-2|.
CASSPQRNEQFF
>TRBJ2-1|TRBV12-3/TRBV12-4|.
CASSPLGSEQFF
>TRBJ2-5|TRBV7-2|.
CASSLASTASPFF
>TRBJ1-1|TRBV30|TRBD1
CAWSAPGQGAPVGKAFF
>TRBJ2-1|TRBV10-3|.
CAISGAGEQFF
>TRBJ2-3|TRBV27|.
CASSLGLSGSTDTQYF
>TRBJ2-3|TRBV4-2|.
CASSQGGGGADTQYF
>TRBJ1-2|TRBV12-3/TRBV12-4|.
CASSPTGPYGYTF
>TRBJ1-1|TRBV4-2|.
CASSQDSPGITEAFF
>TRBJ2-5|TRBV7-2|.
CASSLMHSQETQYF
>TRBJ2-7|TRBV3-1|.
CASSQGRAGHEQYF
>TRBJ1-1|TRBV20-1|.
CSAREGLNTEAFF
>TRBJ2-7|TRBV7-9|TRBD2
CASSPGLAGVYAYEQYF
>TRBJ2-1|TRBV5-6|.
CASSLTPNRAYNEQFF
>TRBJ2-1|TRBV7-2|.
CASSFYAGQLHNEQFF
>TRBJ1-6|TRBV7-9|.
CASSFLDRNSPLHF
>TRBJ2-1|TRBV14|TRBD2
CASSRGSSYNEQFF
>TRBJ2-7|TRBV12-3/TRBV12-4|TRBD2
CASSFGLASNYEQYF
>TRBJ1-1|TRBV20-1|.
CSARTDYTEAFF
>TRBJ1-3|TRBV6-5|TRBD1
CASQRQGGYSGNTIYF